The 29 T cell receptor beta chains below come from one sample, sequenced in a study of blood T cell repertoires in COVID-19. Method: immunoSEQ multiplex PCR; TCRdb's copy keeps in-frame clones and lacks some. The sample records hundreds of thousands of clones, 65% to 90% being singletons. Specimen: peripheral blood. These receptors all stem from a human donor in a cohort sampled during active COVID-19.

This chain uses TRBV6-5 with TRBJ2-2, with 13 nucleotides matching TRBD2. Germline trimming cut 5 bases from V and 8 bases from J; bases unmatched to any gene: 5. From germline, CDR1 is MNHEY and CDR2 SVGAGI. CDR3 length equals 15 residues. This CDR3 reads CASSPRLAGGGELFF. The CDR3 DNA sequence: TGTGCCAGCAGTCCTAGACTAGCGGGAGGTGGGGAGCTGTTTTTT.

This chain links TRBV4-1 with TRBJ2-2, with 10 bases that match TRBD2. The CDR3 is 15 residues long. CDR1 is MGHRA and CDR2 is YSYEKL in the germline V gene. Losses at the gene ends were 7 bases for V and 7 bases for J; bases not matched to a gene: 9. CDR3 sequence: CASTPGGTSVGELFF. The CDR3 DNA reads as TGCGCCAGCACTCCCGGGGGGACTAGCGTCGGGGAGCTGTTTTTT.

V gene TRBV10-3 combines with J gene TRBJ1-2, with 10 bases fitting TRBD1. Germline CDR1 ENHRY, CDR2 SYGVKD. V shed 6 bases, J shed 0 bases, and the junction held 1 base outside the gene matches. CDR3 length: 14 residues. CDR3 sequence reads: CAIRTGGSNYGYTF. The DNA for the CDR3 is TGTGCCATCAGGACAGGGGGCTCTAACTATGGCTACACCTTC.

V gene TRBV5-1 combines with J gene TRBJ1-1; weak D call: TRBD1 (6 bases). Trimming cost V 3 bases and J 1 base, with 19 bases left between them. CDR3 length: 17 residues. The germline CDR1 and CDR2 sequences are SGHRS and YFSETQ. The DNA of the CDR3 is TGCGCCAGCAGCTGGGCCCCAGGGGTGGGAAGGAACACTGAAGCTTTCTTT. This sequence encodes CASSWAPGVGRNTEAFF.

This clone was detected only once. This chain connects TRBV5-6 to TRBJ2-7; D might be TRBD2 (7 bases). This CDR3 has 14 residues. The ends were cut back, 4 bases at V and 2 bases at J, with 13 bases in the middle. The germline V gene has CDR1 SGHDT and CDR2 YYEEEE. In nucleotides, the CDR3 is TGTGCCAGCAGCCAGCGGGACACCCCCTACGAGCAGTACTTC. As protein: CASSQRDTPYEQYF.

The CDR3 DNA reads TGTGCCAGTAGTATACAGGGGGCAAGAAATGGCTACACCTTC. It is translated as CASSIQGARNGYTF. The V gene is TRBV19, the J gene TRBJ1-2; TRBD1 matches at 8 bases. Germline CDR1 LNHDA, CDR2 SQIVND (reference sequence). This CDR3 is 14 amino acids long. J lost 6 bases, V lost 2 bases, and 5 bases had no gene match.

The chain uses TRBV12-5 and TRBJ2-5, with D possibly being TRBD1 (5 bases). This CDR3 has 13 residues. Trimming left V 1 base short and J 3 bases short, with 6 bases between. In germline, CDR1 is LGHNT, CDR2 FRNRAP. The CDR3 DNA sequence: TGTGCTAGTGGTTTGGGGACAAAAGAGACCCAGTACTTC. It yields the protein CASGLGTKETQYF. The variable domain in full, completed from reference TRBV12-5 and TRBJ2-5, reads DARVTQTPRHKVTEMGQEVTMRCQPILGHNTVFWYRQTMMQGLELLAYFRNRAPLDDSGMPKDRFSAEMPDATLATLKIQPSEPRDSAVYFCASGLGTKETQYFGPGTRLLVL.

The rearrangement joins TRBV2 to TRBJ2-4; 7 bases agree with TRBD1. The V gene end was trimmed by 10 bases and the J gene end by 7 bases; junction bases not matched to a gene: 4. CDR1 and CDR2 (germline): SNHLY, FYNNEI. This CDR3 has 11 residues. CDR3 sequence: CANSRGNIQYF. The CDR3 DNA follows: TGTGCCAACTCCAGGGGGAACATTCAGTACTTC.

This chain joins TRBV29-1 and TRBJ1-1; D is undetermined. Trimming removed 3 bases at V and 6 bases at J, with 11 bases between. From germline, CDR1 is SQVTM and CDR2 ANQGSEA. This CDR3 has 12 amino acids. CDR3 in DNA: TGCAGCGTTGATAACGTCGACTCTGAAGCTTTCTTT. This translates into CSVDNVDSEAFF.

The chain has TRBV27 and TRBJ1-2, with no clear D. V was pared by 5 bases and J by 4 bases, with 8 bases between. CDR1 and CDR2 from the germline V gene are MNHEY and SMNVEV (reference sequence). This CDR3 is built from 12 residues. The CDR3 nucleotides are TGTGCCAGCAGTGCCCCAGGCTATGGCTACACCTTC. This gives the protein CASSAPGYGYTF.

J is TRBJ1-6 and V is TRBV3-1 (or the pseudogene TRBV3-2); the D gene is possibly TRBD1 (5 bases). Between the trimmed V and J ends, which lost 0 bases and 10 bases, there was a span of 13 bases. Germline CDR1 and CDR2: LGHDT and YNNKEL (reference sequence). The CDR3 sequence is 15 residues long. The CDR3 coding sequence is TGTGCCAGCAGCCAAGAGGGGGAGGGCCGCTCACCCCTCCACTTT. It codes for CASSQEGEGRSPLHF.

V gene TRBV10-3 combines with J gene TRBJ1-5, with D possibly being TRBD1 (5 bases). V shed 3 bases and J shed 4 bases, with 13 bases lying between them. This CDR3 comprises 15 residues. The V gene's germline CDR1 is ENHRY and CDR2 SYGVKD. The CDR3 is CAISEGRESNQPQHF. For the CDR3, the DNA is TGTGCCATCAGTGAAGGCAGGGAAAGTAATCAGCCCCAGCATTTT.

The genes are TRBV28 and TRBJ1-6; D is possibly TRBD1 (6 bases). The CDR3 is made up of 15 amino acids. Germline V gene sequence: CDR1 MDHEN, CDR2 SYDVKM. V was shortened by 7 bases and J by 4 bases, with 14 bases between the two germline ends. This CDR3 reads CASTQTGQYNSPLHF. In DNA form, the CDR3 reads TGTGCCAGCACACAAACAGGACAGTATAATTCACCCCTCCACTTT.

This chain connects TRBV6-1 to TRBJ2-7; 11 positions match TRBD2. This CDR3 has 17 amino acids. J gave up 3 bases and V 2 bases, and 9 bases lay outside the gene matches. Looked up from germline, CDR1 is MNHNS and CDR2 is SASEGT. The CDR3 DNA sequence: TGTGCCAGCAGTGAAATTTATGGGACTAGCGGAGACTACGAGCAGTACTTC. Translating gives CASSEIYGTSGDYEQYF.

The rearrangement links TRBV7-8 to TRBJ2-5, with 7 bases that match TRBD1. The CDR3 totals 15 residues. J was trimmed by 6 bases and V by 0 bases; bases with no gene match: 7. Germline lookup yields CDR1 SGHVS and CDR2 FQNEAQ. This chain's CDR3 is CASSLAGTEKKTQYF. DNA for the CDR3: TGTGCCAGCAGCTTAGCGGGGACAGAGAAAAAGACCCAGTACTTC.

This chain links TRBV6-6 with TRBJ1-2; 7 positions agree with TRBD1. Germline CDR1 is MNHNY and CDR2 is SVGAGI (reference sequence). The CDR3 runs 13 residues. Trimming at V came to 4 bases and at J to 5 bases, leaving 4 bases not matched to a gene. The CDR3 loop reads CASSSPGGYGYTF. The CDR3 DNA is TGTGCCAGCAGTTCCCCAGGGGGGTATGGCTACACCTTC.

The chain uses TRBV19 and TRBJ1-6; D might be TRBD1 (6 bases). The CDR3 length is 17 residues. Deletions cut 2 bases from V and 12 bases from J, with 23 bases between. Germline CDR1 LNHDA, CDR2 SQIVND (reference sequence). CDR3 sequence (DNA): TGTGCCAGTAGTATAACCGCCGGGTCAGGAACAGGGCGACCCCTCCACTTT. Translation: CASSITAGSGTGRPLHF.

In its sample, this clone was seen a few times. The gene calls are TRBV3-1 (or the pseudogene TRBV3-2) and TRBJ2-1; 9 bases line up with TRBD2. CDR3 size: 16 residues. Germline V gene lookup returns CDR1 LGHDT and CDR2 YNNKEL (reference sequence). Trimming removed 4 bases from V and 5 bases from J; junction bases left unmatched: 9. The CDR3 sequence: CASSLIAGDRDNEQFF. CDR3 sequence (DNA): TGTGCCAGCAGCCTTATAGCGGGAGATAGGGACAATGAGCAGTTCTTC.

This chain connects TRBV9 to TRBJ2-2, with TRBD1 matching over 9 bases. The CDR3 is 16 amino acids. V trimming: 0 bases; J trimming: 0 bases; junction bases outside the gene matches: 0. Germline V lookup: CDR1 SGDLS, CDR2 YYNGEE. The chain's CDR3 is CASSVGQGANTGELFF. The CDR3 nucleotides read TGTGCCAGCAGCGTAGGACAGGGGGCGAACACCGGGGAGCTGTTTTTT.

To note about this clone: In the same sample, other DNA sequences code for this CDR3. This chain links TRBV18 with TRBJ2-7; D unresolved. CDR3 length: 13 residues. CDR1 is KGHSH and CDR2 is LQKENI in the germline V gene. V gave up 3 bases and J gave up 0 bases, with 6 bases separating them. The CDR3 loop reads CASSPAGSYEQYF. The CDR3 bases are TGTGCCAGCTCACCGGCTGGCTCCTACGAGCAGTACTTC.

V is TRBV5-5 and J is TRBJ1-5; tentative D call: TRBD1 (5 bases). The V and J ends lost 3 bases and 2 bases respectively, with 12 bases between them. The CDR3 has 15 residues. CDR1 is SGHKS and CDR2 is YYEKEE in the germline V gene (reference sequence). The CDR3 reads CASSWQGIGNQPQHF. CDR3 in DNA: TGTGCCAGCAGCTGGCAGGGTATCGGCAATCAGCCCCAGCATTTT.

This clone was observed a handful of times. J is TRBJ1-6 and V is TRBV5-4; perhaps TRBD1 as D (5 bases). Trimming shortened V by 5 bases and J by 4 bases, and 13 bases separated the two germline ends. The V gene's germline CDR1 is SGHNT and CDR2 YYREEE (reference sequence). This CDR3 comprises 15 residues. CDR3 amino acids: CASRPSGGYNSPLHF. In DNA, the CDR3 is TGTGCCAGCAGGCCCTCGGGGGGGTATAATTCACCCCTCCACTTT.

This clone appeared once. The V and J genes are TRBV7-9 and TRBJ2-1; unclear D gene. V dropped 5 bases and J dropped 8 bases, with 13 bases sitting between them. This CDR3 is 13 amino acids long. Germline-derived CDR1 and CDR2 are SEHNR and FQNEAQ (reference sequence). DNA for the CDR3: TGTGCCAGCAGCCCAACTTCACGTCATGAGCAGTTCTTC. It codes for CASSPTSRHEQFF.

CDR3 sequence (DNA): TGCGCCAGCAGCCAAGTACCGGGACTCGGGTCACCCCTCCACTTT. It yields the protein CASSQVPGLGSPLHF. The rearrangement links TRBV4-1 to TRBJ1-6; a possible D gene is TRBD1 (5 bases). From germline, CDR1 is MGHRA and CDR2 YSYEKL. The CDR3 is 15 residues long. Trimming removed 1 base from V and 10 bases from J, with 14 bases in between.

The chain uses TRBV7-2 and TRBJ2-1, with TRBD2 identical over 8 bases. CDR1 and CDR2 (germline): SGHTA, FQGNSA. The V gene end was trimmed by 0 bases and the J gene end by 3 bases; junction bases not matched to a gene: 4. This CDR3 comprises 16 residues. CDR3 sequence (DNA): TGTGCCAGCAGCTTAGCCGCAACTAGCGGCTACAATGAGCAGTTCTTC. This translates into CASSLAATSGYNEQFF.

In its sample, this clone was seen a few times. This chain uses TRBV9 with TRBJ2-3; 7 nucleotides match TRBD2. V gave up 2 bases and J gave up 2 bases; unmatched junction bases: 11. Germline assignment: CDR1 SGDLS and CDR2 YYNGEE. The CDR3 spans 17 residues. As DNA, the CDR3 is TGTGCCAGCAGCGTCCCCCTTCGGGGAGGGGACACAGATACGCAGTATTTT. Its translation: CASSVPLRGGDTDTQYF.

This sequence joins TRBV27 and TRBJ1-2, with 7 bases identical to TRBD1. Germline V CDR1 and CDR2: MNHEY, SMNVEV (reference sequence). The CDR3 contains 14 residues. V trimming: 5 bases; J trimming: 7 bases; junction bases outside the gene matches: 10. The CDR3 spells CASSQGGNLGGYTF. CDR3 DNA sequence: TGTGCCAGCAGTCAAGGGGGCAATCTGGGTGGCTACACCTTC.

This rearrangement joins TRBV4-3 to TRBJ2-3, with unresolved D. Germline CDR1 reads LGHNA; CDR2 reads YSLEER. V lost 4 bases and J lost 4, with 9 bases in between. This CDR3 is built from 13 residues. Written as DNA, the CDR3 is TGCGCCAGCAGCCTAGATCTCCCAGATACGCAGTATTTT. Protein product: CASSLDLPDTQYF.

The chain combines TRBV12-3 or TRBV12-4 with TRBJ2-1, with a weak D call TRBD2 (6 bases). V shed 3 bases and J shed 10 bases, with 13 bases lying between them. The CDR3 has 13 residues. CDR3 protein: CASSLDPRGEQFF. The CDR3 nucleotides read TGTGCCAGCAGTTTGGACCCCCGGGGGGAGCAGTTCTTC.